One T cell receptor (beta chain) is described in this entry. The data were obtained in a study of cytomegalovirus exposure and HLA in healthy donors. Germline values: CDR1 SGDLS, CDR2 YYNGEE. The CDR3 covers 15 residues. The junction had 3 bases not matched to a gene; V was cut back by 2 bases and J by 4 bases. This PCR relied on a set of 60 Vbeta primers and 13 Jbeta primers. Sequencing was performed with immunoSEQ multiplex PCR; in TCRdb, only in-frame clones are kept and a portion is missing. There are 100,000 to 150,000 clones in the sample; 78% occur only once, and 3.6% lies in the top ten. The sequence was collected from a man aged 35 to 55 in good health and CMV-seronegative. The specimen sequenced was PBMCs. V is TRBV9 and J is TRBJ1-3; TRBD1 aligns across 10 bases. CDR3 protein: CASSVGTGVGNTIYF. The CDR3 nucleotides are TGTGCCAGCAGCGTGGGGACAGGGGTCGGAAACACCATATATTTT.